The sample holds a few counts of the clone carrying this T cell receptor beta chain. The data stem from a study of cytomegalovirus exposure and HLA in healthy donors. On the study more broadly: Of over 350 genotyped donors, 81% grouped in the Caucasian-associated ancestry cluster.

CDR3 size: 18 residues. CDR1 SGHNT and CDR2 YYREEE come from the germline V gene (reference sequence). The PCR employed 60 Vbeta primers together with 13 Jbeta primers. Repertoires were generated with immunoSEQ multiplex PCR, while TCRdb's copy carries only in-frame clones and drops some. The data show some 65,000 clones, with 75% seen just once and roughly 25% held by the top ten. Sequencing input: PBMCs. The chain has TRBV5-4 and TRBJ2-5; D perhaps matches TRBD2 (6 bases). The J call is doubtful: the DNA matches TRBJ2-7 better. This TCR derives from a woman between 40 and 50 years old in good health and CMV-seropositive. CDR3 protein: CASSGAGRSPGGGYEQYF. The CDR3 DNA reads TGTGCCAGCAGCGGGGCGGGACGGAGCCCTGGGGGTGGGTACGAGCAGTACTTC.